Reported below is one T cell receptor (beta chain). Its antigen is not identified. All donors qualified as healthy HIV-negative adults and had experienced no recent acute infections or vaccinations. This entry belongs to a study of shared clonotypes between healthy human individuals. For the study at large: A couple of women and a few men aged 18 to 49 made up the donors.

V gave up 4 bases and J gave up 1 base, with 14 bases separating them. This CDR3 has 15 amino acids. CDR1 and CDR2 (germline): KGHSH, LQKENI. Here immunoSEQ multiplex PCR was the method, and the copy in TCRdb shows in-frame clones only, minus some. The sample contains 900,000 to 1,200,000 clones, around 78% of which appear only once. Findings and caveats of the study: Rarefaction showed that sequencing of sorted subsets was incomplete (despite large depth). In contrast to clonotypes shared by all four donors, non-shared clonotypes had lower generation probabilities.

This TCR was recovered from a man aged 18 to 29 in good health. Some clones in this sample may be carry-over from other donors' samples. Material: memory CD4+ T cells from PBMCs. The subset is: CD45RA-negative fraction. V usage is TRBV18 and J usage is TRBJ2-7; D is perhaps TRBD1 or TRBD2 (5 bases each). DNA of the CDR3: TGTGCCAGCTCACACACCGGGACGGGGTCCTACGAGCAGTACTTC. Translating gives CASSHTGTGSYEQYF.